Listed below are T cell receptor beta chains from one sample, sequenced in a study of identical twins. TCRdb called the 5' RACE reads again in MiXCR, with one record for every CDR3 protein. The repertoire consists of roughly 1.6 million distinct CDR3 sequences, with about 32% occurring once and the leading ten covering less than 0.35%. Sequenced input: cord blood. The receptors shown here come from a newborn girl in good health. Both conserved end residues are part of each CDR3. The D gene is left open where the match is weak. Size tells how often a clone was seen (once, few, many) or the class of an expanded clone, and some rows leave it out.

J: TRBJ2-7
D: NA
V: TRBV20-1
length: 13
size: many
CDR3: CSARFLAAYEQYF
DNA: TGCAGTGCTAGATTCCTAGCAGCCTACGAGCAGTACTTC

J: TRBJ2-7
D: TRBD2
V: TRBV4-1
length: 17
size: few
CDR3: CASSRGLAGVLRYEQYF
DNA: TGCGCCAGCAGCCGCGGACTAGCGGGGGTTCTTCGCTACGAGCAGTACTTC

J: TRBJ2-1
D: NA
V: TRBV5-5
length: 15
size: few
CDR3: CASSLAGRVYNEQFF
DNA: TGTGCCAGCAGCTTGGCCGGGCGGGTCTACAATGAGCAGTTCTTC

J: TRBJ1-1
D: TRBD1
V: TRBV6-6
length: 16
size: few
CDR3: CASSLRPGQVNTEAFF
DNA: TGTGCCAGCAGTCTCCGACCGGGACAGGTGAACACTGAAGCTTTCTTT

J: TRBJ2-7
D: TRBD2
V: TRBV20-1
length: 14
size: NA
CDR3: CSARPPTSSVAQYF
DNA: TGCAGTGCTAGACCCCCGACTAGCAGTGTGGCCCAGTACTTC

J: TRBJ2-3
D: NA
V: TRBV4-2
length: 14
size: few
CDR3: CASSQEAVPDTQYF
DNA: TGTGCCAGCAGCCAAGAGGCTGTACCAGATACGCAGTATTTT

J: TRBJ1-5
D: NA
V: TRBV6-1
length: 16
size: few
CDR3: CASSETIHDRNQPQHF
DNA: TGTGCCAGCAGTGAAACAATACACGACAGGAATCAGCCCCAGCATTTT

J: TRBJ2-5
D: NA
V: TRBV20-1
length: 12
size: NA
CDR3: CSARLRSNEQYF
DNA: TGCAGTGCTAGACTACGGAGCAATGAGCAGTACTTC

J: TRBJ2-5
D: TRBD2
V: TRBV14
length: 16
size: few
CDR3: CASSQVVAGIQETQYF
DNA: TGTGCCAGCAGCCAAGTCGTAGCGGGGATACAAGAGACCCAGTACTTC

J: TRBJ1-2
D: TRBD1
V: TRBV27
length: 13
size: NA
CDR3: CASSFGQAHGYTF
DNA: TGTGCCAGCAGTTTTGGACAGGCACATGGCTACACCTTC

J: TRBJ2-1
D: TRBD2
V: TRBV5-1
length: 14
size: few
CDR3: CASKLALGPNEQFF
DNA: TGCGCCAGCAAACTAGCGTTAGGGCCCAATGAGCAGTTCTTC

J: TRBJ2-7
D: NA
V: TRBV19
length: 14
size: NA
CDR3: CASSIRLVSYEQYF
DNA: TGTGCCAGTAGTATACGACTAGTGTCCTACGAGCAGTACTTC

J: TRBJ2-3
D: TRBD2
V: TRBV24-1
length: 17
size: few
CDR3: CATSGISGVLSTDTQYF
DNA: TGTGCCACCAGTGGCATTAGCGGGGTCCTTAGCACAGATACGCAGTATTTT

J: TRBJ1-1
D: NA
V: TRBV12-3/TRBV12-4
length: 12
size: few
CDR3: CATYVGNTEAFF
DNA: TGTGCCACCTACGTGGGGAACACTGAAGCTTTCTTT

J: TRBJ2-3
D: TRBD1
V: TRBV7-9
length: 15
size: NA
CDR3: CASSPRGPVTDTQYF
DNA: TGTGCCAGCAGCCCCAGGGGGCCGGTCACAGATACGCAGTATTTT

J: TRBJ2-5
D: NA
V: TRBV6-1
length: 13
size: few
CDR3: CASTQTGKETQYF
DNA: TGTGCCAGCACTCAGACAGGAAAAGAGACCCAGTACTTC

J: TRBJ2-1
D: TRBD1
V: TRBV19
length: 13
size: NA
CDR3: CASRRGTEGEQFF
DNA: TGTGCCAGTAGGAGGGGGACAGAGGGTGAGCAGTTCTTC

J: TRBJ2-1
D: NA
V: TRBV6-6
length: 13
size: once
CDR3: CASSTEGYNGQFF
DNA: TGTGCCAGCAGTACAGAGGGTTACAATGGGCAGTTCTTC

J: TRBJ2-7
D: NA
V: TRBV10-3
length: 12
size: NA
CDR3: CAVSEVSYEQYF
DNA: TGTGCCGTCAGTGAGGTGTCCTACGAGCAGTACTTC

J: TRBJ2-7
D: NA
V: TRBV7-9
length: 15
size: NA
CDR3: CASSLSLAGSAKQYF
DNA: TGTGCCAGCAGCTTAAGCCTAGCAGGGAGTGCTAAGCAGTACTTC

J: TRBJ2-1
D: TRBD2
V: TRBV5-1
length: 16
size: few
CDR3: CASSIQSGSRYNEQFF
DNA: TGCGCCAGCAGCATACAGAGCGGGAGTCGATACAATGAGCAGTTCTTC

J: TRBJ1-5
D: TRBD1
V: TRBV5-1
length: 17
size: few
CDR3: CASRRLGDRGRNQPQHF
DNA: TGCGCCAGCAGGAGATTGGGGGACAGGGGCCGCAATCAGCCCCAGCATTTT

J: TRBJ1-2
D: NA
V: TRBV19
length: 17
size: few
CDR3: CASSIQTNRDGFYGYTF
DNA: TGTGCCAGTAGTATTCAGACAAACCGGGACGGATTCTATGGCTACACCTTC

J: TRBJ1-2
D: NA
V: TRBV4-2
length: 13
size: NA
CDR3: CASSHKGRYGYTF
DNA: TGTGCCAGCAGCCACAAGGGGCGCTATGGCTACACCTTC

J: TRBJ2-3
D: TRBD2
V: TRBV2
length: 14
size: NA
CDR3: CAGPGTSGTGTQYF
DNA: TGTGCCGGCCCCGGGACTAGCGGCACAGGTACGCAGTATTTT

J: TRBJ1-4
D: TRBD1
V: TRBV3-1
length: 14
size: many
CDR3: CASSLTGSGEKLFF
DNA: TGTGCCAGCAGCCTGACAGGGAGTGGTGAAAAACTGTTTTTT

J: TRBJ1-2
D: TRBD1
V: TRBV27
length: 15
size: few
CDR3: CASSYRGQGKDGYTF
DNA: TGTGCCAGCAGTTATCGGGGACAGGGAAAGGATGGCTACACCTTC

J: TRBJ2-1
D: NA
V: TRBV5-1
length: 16
size: NA
CDR3: CASSPPTASSYNEQFF
DNA: TGCGCCAGCAGCCCCCCTACGGCGTCGTCCTACAATGAGCAGTTCTTC

J: TRBJ2-7
D: NA
V: TRBV6-5
length: 15
size: many
CDR3: CASSYGRELRNEQYF
DNA: TGTGCCAGCAGTTACGGACGGGAGTTGAGGAACGAGCAGTACTTC

J: TRBJ2-7
D: NA
V: TRBV3-1
length: 15
size: few
CDR3: CASSQAWGVGYEQYF
DNA: TGTGCCAGCAGCCAAGCCTGGGGTGTCGGCTACGAGCAGTACTTC

J: TRBJ2-6
D: TRBD1
V: TRBV12-3/TRBV12-4
length: 15
size: NA
CDR3: CASRDTGDGANVLTF
DNA: TGTGCCAGCAGAGATACAGGGGACGGGGCCAACGTCCTGACTTTC